The entry that follows covers one TCR beta chain sequence. The antigen remains unidentified. At one end, the junction sequence differs from germline, possibly due to a read error. The sample comes from a study of blood T cells in healthy people across ages. Findings and caveats of the study: Versus aged donors, long-lived donors had higher diversity and more naive CD4+ cells. TCR beta diversity, measured per million T cells, fell in a roughly linear way with age. The study lacked donor CMV status, which possibly confounded expanded clonotype changes.

Germline assignment: CDR1 MGHRA and CDR2 YSYEKL. The CDR3 has 17 residues. Isolation of PBMCs gave at least 6.5 million cells per sample. Sample-barcoded 5' priming and a J-beta primer mix drove a second PCR of 7 to 11 cycles. TCRdb analysed the 5' RACE reads with MiXCR anew, one entry per CDR3 protein. The data show 1,500,000 or so distinct CDR3 sequences, around 40% seen once. The TCR originated in a woman younger than 35 in good health. This chain uses TRBV4-1 with TRBJ2-3, with 7 bases identical to TRBD2. Material for sequencing was blood. The DNA for the CDR3 is TGCGCCAGCGGCCAAGATCCTGGACTAGGGTACACAGATACGCAGTATTTT. It is translated as CASGQDPGLGYTDTQYF.